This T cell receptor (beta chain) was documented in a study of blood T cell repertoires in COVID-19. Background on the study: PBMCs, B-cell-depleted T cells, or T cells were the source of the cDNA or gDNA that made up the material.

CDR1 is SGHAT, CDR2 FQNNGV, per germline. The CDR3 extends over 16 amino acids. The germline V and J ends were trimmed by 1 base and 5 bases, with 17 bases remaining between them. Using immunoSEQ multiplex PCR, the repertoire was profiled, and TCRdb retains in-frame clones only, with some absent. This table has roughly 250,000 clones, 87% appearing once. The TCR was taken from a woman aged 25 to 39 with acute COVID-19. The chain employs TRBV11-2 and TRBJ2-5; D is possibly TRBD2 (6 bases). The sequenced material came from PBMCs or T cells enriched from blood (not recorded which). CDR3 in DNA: TGTGCCAGCAGCTTAGGTCTCGGCTCAAGCGGGGAGACCCAGTACTTC. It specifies CASSLGLGSSGETQYF. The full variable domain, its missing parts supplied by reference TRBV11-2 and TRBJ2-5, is EAGVAQSPRYKIIEKRQSVAFWCNPISGHATLYWYQQILGQGPKLLIQFQNNGVVDDSQLPKDRFSAERLKGVDSTLKIQPAKLEDSAVYLCASSLGLGSSGETQYFGPGTRLLVL.